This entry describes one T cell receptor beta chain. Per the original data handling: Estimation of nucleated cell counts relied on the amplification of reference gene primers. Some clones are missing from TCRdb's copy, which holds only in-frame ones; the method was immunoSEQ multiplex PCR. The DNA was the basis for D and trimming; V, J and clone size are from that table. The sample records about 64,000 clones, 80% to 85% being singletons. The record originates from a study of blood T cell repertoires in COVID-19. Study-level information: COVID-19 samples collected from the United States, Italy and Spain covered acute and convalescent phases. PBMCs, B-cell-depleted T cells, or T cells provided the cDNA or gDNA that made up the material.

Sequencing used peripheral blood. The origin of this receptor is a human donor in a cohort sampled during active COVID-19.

The CDR3, as DNA: TGTGCCAGCTCACCGAGGGGGGGCTATCAAGAGACCCAGTACTTC. Amino acids: CASSPRGGYQETQYF. This chain links TRBV18 with TRBJ2-5; maybe TRBD2 (7 bases). V shed 3 bases and J shed 2 bases, with 13 bases lying between them. Germline CDR1 KGHSH, CDR2 LQKENI. The CDR3 sequence is 15 residues long.